This T cell receptor (beta chain) emerged from a study of early T cells in non-severe SARS-CoV-2 infection. Study-wide background: The authors sequenced bulk RNA from unsorted whole blood, leaving chains unpaired. The study's findings and limits: The matching step, a VDJdb search, favored anti-spike CD8 responses and missed private and CD4 specificities.

Separate cDNA molecules each had unique molecular identifiers attached to them. TCRdb itself ran the 5' RACE reads through MiXCR, one entry per CDR3 protein. The repertoire holds approximately 98,000 distinct CDR3 sequences, with 12% as singletons. For this clonotype: Its matching antigen is unknown.

Germline V gene sequence: CDR1 ENHRY, CDR2 SYGVKD. V was shortened by 4 bases and J by 6 bases, with 10 bases between the two germline ends. This CDR3 region has 13 residues. The source of this sequence is an adult who was a healthcare worker with PCR-confirmed SARS-CoV-2 infection or an uninfected control (not recorded which). The chain couples TRBV10-3 to TRBJ1-3; D remains ambiguous. Sequencing input: whole blood. Here the CDR3 DNA reads TGTGCCATCAGTGGCGCGCTGGTAAACACCATATATTTT. Its translation is CAISGALVNTIYF.